Detailed here is one TCR beta chain. Its antigen is still unknown. This CDR3 is 15 amino acids long. Looked up from germline, CDR1 is SGDLS and CDR2 is YYNGEE. The sample belongs to a study of blood T cells in healthy people across ages. A sample-barcoded 5' primer and a J-beta primer mix were used in a second PCR of roughly 7 to 11 cycles. TCRdb reprocessed the 5' RACE reads with MiXCR, giving one entry per CDR3 protein. The sample holds some 1.5 million distinct CDR3 sequences, 40% to 45% seen once. General study results and limits: Changes in expanded clonotypes were possibly confounded, as the CMV status of donors was unknown.

The sequence was obtained from a woman between 18 and 29 years old in good health. The rearrangement uses TRBV9 and TRBJ2-4; D is perhaps TRBD1 or TRBD2 (5 bases each). The DNA end is more similar to TRBJ2-5, so the J call may be wrong. Sequencing used blood. CDR3 sequence: CASSVIGGSQETQYF. The CDR3 DNA is TGTGCCAGCAGCGTTATTGGGGGTTCCCAAGAGACCCAGTACTTC.